The 26 T cell receptor beta chains presented below share a single source sample, sequenced in a study of T cell repertoires in cytomegalovirus infection. TCRdb reprocessed the reads with MiXCR, giving one entry per CDR3 protein. The repertoire holds some 560,000 distinct CDR3 sequences, with around two fifths as singletons. Their specific antigens are unknown. The source material was cultured PBMCs, sampled from culture after CMV antigen stimulation. The receptors come from a human donor in good health (CMV status not recorded). Some clones in this sample may be carry-over from other donors' samples.

This clonotype was seen ten or more times. The rearrangement links TRBV7-2 to TRBJ2-1; TRBD2 matches 7 bases. Trimming at V came to 3 bases and at J to 5 bases, leaving 7 bases not matched to a gene. The CDR3 is 15 amino acids. CDR1 is SGHTA and CDR2 is FQGNSA in the germline V gene. CDR3 nucleotides: TGTGCCAGCAGCTTCGGCGGGACTACACACAATGAGCAGTTCTTC. This translates into CASSFGGTTHNEQFF.

This clonotype was observed a few times. The chain combines TRBV20-1 with TRBJ2-3; 7 nucleotides agree with TRBD2. V lost 3 bases and J lost 0; bases outside the gene matches: 6. The CDR3 has 15 residues. The V gene's germline CDR1 is DFQATT and CDR2 SNEGSKA (reference sequence). Written as DNA, the CDR3 is TGCAGTGCTAGCCACAGCGGGACTAGCACAGATACGCAGTATTTT. Translated: CSASHSGTSTDTQYF.

This clonotype came up a few times. The V call is TRBV7-2, the J call TRBJ1-5; 7 bases are shared with TRBD1. V was clipped by 8 bases and J by 6 bases; unmatched bases: 13. The CDR3 totals 15 residues. Per germline, CDR1 SGHTA and CDR2 FQGNSA. The CDR3 DNA reads as TGTGCCAGCTCCTCCAGGGGGATCGTGGGTCAGCCCCAGCATTTT. It is translated as CASSSRGIVGQPQHF.

This clonotype was observed a handful of times. This chain joins TRBV18 and TRBJ2-1; D gene ambiguous. Per the germline V gene, CDR1 is KGHSH and CDR2 is LQKENI. The V and J ends lost 6 bases and 5 bases respectively, with 17 bases between them. CDR3 length: 15 residues. The CDR3 reads CASSVRLWADNEQFF. The DNA of the CDR3 is TGTGCCAGCTCGGTGAGGCTATGGGCCGACAATGAGCAGTTCTTC.

This chain joins TRBV6-2 or TRBV6-3 and TRBJ2-5; possibly TRBD2 for D (5 bases). The V gene's germline CDR1 is MNHEY and CDR2 SVGEGT. This CDR3 is built from 12 residues. The ends were cut back, 2 bases at V and 7 bases at J, with 8 bases in the middle. CDR3 residues: CASSYTRGTQYF. The CDR3 coding sequence is TGTGCCAGCAGTTACACTCGGGGGACCCAGTACTTC.

The chain combines TRBV19 with TRBJ1-1, with 7 bases identical to TRBD1. The CDR3 has 16 amino acids. V lost 5 bases to trimming and J lost 4 bases; unmatched junction nucleotides: 13. Looked up from germline, CDR1 is LNHDA and CDR2 is SQIVND (reference sequence). The DNA of the CDR3 is TGTGCCAGTAGTGCCCAGAGGACAGGTCGGGCCACTGAAGCTTTCTTT. It yields the protein CASSAQRTGRATEAFF.

V is TRBV12-3 or TRBV12-4 and J is TRBJ1-2, with D possibly matching TRBD1 (6 bases). V gave up 5 bases and J gave up 8 bases, with 12 bases separating them. This CDR3 is 12 amino acids long. Here the CDR3 DNA reads TGTGCCAGCAGTCAATACAGGGACGGCTACACCTTC. This codes for CASSQYRDGYTF.

The rearrangement joins TRBV4-3 to TRBJ2-7; no clear D gene. CDR1 and CDR2 (germline): LGHNA, YSLEER. Trimming shortened V by 0 bases and J by 4 bases, and 7 bases separated the two germline ends. The CDR3 has 13 residues. The CDR3 here is CASSQDGGYEQYF. The CDR3 nucleotides are TGCGCCAGCAGCCAAGACGGCGGATACGAGCAGTACTTC.

The chain employs TRBV12-3 or TRBV12-4 and TRBJ2-7, with 10 nucleotides matching TRBD1. J lost 6 bases, V lost 6 bases, and 14 bases had no gene match. The CDR3 has 16 residues. The CDR3 bases are TGTGCCAGCAGCCCGGGACAGGGGTTAGTAACCGGCGAGCAGTACTTC. Translating gives CASSPGQGLVTGEQYF.

The V and J genes are TRBV19 and TRBJ2-5; D might be TRBD1 (6 bases). This CDR3 region has 14 residues. Germline CDR1 reads LNHDA; CDR2 reads SQIVND (reference sequence). V lost 3 bases and J lost 4, with 12 bases in between. The DNA for the CDR3 is TGTGCCAGTAGTATTACGGACAGACCAGAGACCCAGTACTTC. Amino acids: CASSITDRPETQYF.

The chain uses TRBV4-1 and TRBJ2-2; TRBD1 might be the D (6 bases). Germline V CDR1 and CDR2: MGHRA, YSYEKL. This CDR3 contains 15 residues. V was trimmed by 3 bases and J by 1 base, leaving 9 bases between them. CDR3 coding DNA: TGCGCCAGCAGCCACCCGGGACAGAACACCGGGGAGCTGTTTTTT. Translating it yields CASSHPGQNTGELFF.

Written as DNA, the CDR3 is TGTGCCAGCAGACATCTAGGCGGGGAGCTGTTTTTT. This translates into CASRHLGGELFF. The V and J genes are TRBV7-9 and TRBJ2-2; unclear D gene. The CDR3 runs 12 residues. V shed 6 bases and J shed 7 bases, with 9 bases lying between them. Germline V gives CDR1 SEHNR, CDR2 FQNEAQ (reference sequence).

This clonotype was observed many times. This chain connects TRBV7-8 to TRBJ2-7; TRBD1 agrees at 8 bases. V lost 5 bases and J lost 2; bases outside the gene matches: 17. The CDR3 sequence is 18 residues long. CDR1 and CDR2 from the germline V gene are SGHVS and FQNEAQ. CDR3 sequence: CASSPWGFEGQEAYEQYF. CDR3 sequence (DNA): TGTGCCAGCAGCCCATGGGGGTTCGAGGGACAGGAAGCCTACGAGCAGTACTTC.

V gene TRBV7-8 combines with J gene TRBJ1-6, with D unresolved. The CDR3 spans 16 residues. V dropped 5 bases and J dropped 4 bases, with 15 bases sitting between them. The germline V gene has CDR1 SGHVS and CDR2 FQNEAQ. The CDR3 DNA follows: TGTGCCAGCAGCCTAGGAACTCGGGGTTATAATTCACCCCTCCACTTT. Its translation: CASSLGTRGYNSPLHF.

The chain links TRBV15 to TRBJ1-4; 8 positions match TRBD1. The V and J ends lost 4 bases and 6 bases, in that order; junction bases with no gene match: 7. The CDR3 sequence is 15 residues long. Germline-derived CDR1 and CDR2 are LNHNV and YYDKDF (reference sequence). CDR3 DNA: TGTGCCACCAGCACCCCCGGGACAGGACATGAAAAACTGTTTTTT. It encodes CATSTPGTGHEKLFF.

V gene TRBV20-1 combines with J gene TRBJ2-7; 9 bases map to TRBD2. The ends lost 1 base at V and 4 bases at J; junction bases unmatched: 8. Germline V gene lookup returns CDR1 DFQATT and CDR2 SNEGSKA (reference sequence). CDR3 length: 15 amino acids. The CDR3 region has the DNA TGCAGTGCTAGAGGGCCGGGACTAGCTGCGTACGAGCAGTACTTC. Amino acid sequence: CSARGPGLAAYEQYF.

The V and J genes are TRBV6-6 and TRBJ1-1, with TRBD1 identical over 10 bases. The CDR3 consists of 15 residues. The junction had 9 bases not matched to a gene; V was cut back by 5 bases and J by 6 bases. Germline CDR1 and CDR2: MNHNY and SVGAGI (reference sequence). The CDR3 protein is CASSDKGQGSAEAFF. CDR3 nucleotides: TGTGCCAGCAGTGACAAGGGACAGGGGAGCGCTGAAGCTTTCTTT.

The sample holds many counts of this clonotype. The CDR3 DNA follows: TGTGCCAGCAGTCCCTCTTGGGGCACTGAAGCTTTCTTT. Translated: CASSPSWGTEAFF. V usage is TRBV27 and J usage is TRBJ1-1, with D uncertain. Trimming cost V 5 bases and J 4 bases, with 11 bases left between them. This CDR3 spans 13 amino acids. Germline CDR1 is MNHEY and CDR2 is SMNVEV (reference sequence).

This clonotype was counted a few times. The V gene is TRBV5-1, the J gene TRBJ2-3, with 11 bases matching TRBD2. This CDR3 comprises 16 residues. The germline V gene has CDR1 SGHRS and CDR2 YFSETQ. The V and J ends lost 4 bases and 2 bases, in that order; junction bases with no gene match: 6. The CDR3 DNA follows: TGCGCCAGCAGCCATAGACTAGCGGGGCACACAGATACGCAGTATTTT. This sequence encodes CASSHRLAGHTDTQYF.

The chain recombines TRBV27 with TRBJ2-3; no clear D gene. Germline V gives CDR1 MNHEY, CDR2 SMNVEV (reference sequence). The length of the CDR3 is 15 residues. V shed 0 bases and J shed 2 bases, with 9 bases lying between them. The CDR3 loop is CASSLSIGFTDTQYF. CDR3 nucleotides: TGTGCCAGCAGTTTATCGATCGGCTTCACAGATACGCAGTATTTT.

There are a few counts of this clonotype. This CDR3 reads CASSELAYEQYF. DNA of the CDR3: TGTGCCAGCAGTGAGCTAGCCTACGAGCAGTACTTC. The chain carries TRBV2 and TRBJ2-7; D uncertain. The CDR3 runs 12 residues. Trimming pared 3 bases from V and 2 bases from J, leaving 5 bases between. The germline gives CDR1 SNHLY, CDR2 FYNNEI.

The J gene is TRBJ1-3, the V gene TRBV7-2, with TRBD1 identical over 7 bases. Germline assignment: CDR1 SGHTA and CDR2 FQGNSA. V was clipped by 3 bases and J by 0 bases; unmatched bases: 2. The CDR3 loop spans 15 amino acids. The CDR3 sequence is CASSFWTGSGNTIYF. The CDR3 DNA is TGTGCCAGCAGCTTCTGGACAGGCTCTGGAAACACCATATATTTT. Full variable domain (rest looked up from reference TRBV7-2 and TRBJ1-3): GAGVSQSPSNKVTEKGKDVELRCDPISGHTALYWYRQSLGQGLEFLIYFQGNSAPDKSGLPSDRFSAERTGGSVSTLTIQRTQQEDSAVYLCASSFWTGSGNTIYFGEGSWLTVV.

The rearrangement uses TRBV7-2 and TRBJ2-7; D gene unclear. The V end was cut by 5 bases, the J end by 3 bases, with 14 bases between. Per the germline V gene, CDR1 is SGHTA and CDR2 is FQGNSA. This CDR3 is 14 amino acids long. The CDR3 loop reads CASSPEGTYYEQYF. DNA of the CDR3: TGTGCCAGCAGCCCTGAAGGAACATACTACGAGCAGTACTTC. Based on the CDR3 plus reference TRBV7-2 and TRBJ2-7, the full variable domain is GAGVSQSPSNKVTEKGKDVELRCDPISGHTALYWYRQSLGQGLEFLIYFQGNSAPDKSGLPSDRFSAERTGGSVSTLTIQRTQQEDSAVYLCASSPEGTYYEQYFGPGTRLTVT.

This clonotype was found once. This chain connects TRBV6-6 to TRBJ2-1; D gene uncertain. Trimming removed 2 bases from V and 0 bases from J, with 2 bases in between. Germline V lookup: CDR1 MNHNY, CDR2 SVGAGI (reference sequence). This CDR3 has 13 amino acids. The CDR3 nucleotides read TGTGCCAGCAGTTACGACTCCTACAATGAGCAGTTCTTC. It is translated as CASSYDSYNEQFF.

The rearrangement links TRBV7-9 to TRBJ1-2, with TRBD1 identical over 7 bases. The germline CDR1 and CDR2 sequences are SEHNR and FQNEAQ (reference sequence). The CDR3 is made up of 15 amino acids. V shed 4 bases, J shed 6 bases, and the junction held 11 bases outside the gene matches. CDR3 bases: TGTGCCAGCAGCTCCCTTCCGGGACAGCGCCATGGCTACACCTTC. Translation: CASSSLPGQRHGYTF.

The chain recombines TRBV6-5 with TRBJ1-1; D uncertain. Trimming cost V 8 bases and J 1 base, with 11 bases left between them. The CDR3 has 13 residues. From germline, CDR1 is MNHEY and CDR2 SVGAGI. The CDR3, as DNA: TGTGCCAGCTATCGAGAGAGGAACACTGAAGCTTTCTTT. This encodes CASYRERNTEAFF.